This TCR beta chain derives from a study of blood T cell repertoires in COVID-19. Study details: The samples span acute and convalescent COVID-19 from the United States, Italy and Spain.

The repertoire was sequenced with immunoSEQ multiplex PCR; TCRdb's copy has only in-frame clones and lacks some. Of some 200,000 clones in the sample, approximately 80% were seen once. The CDR3 length is 19 residues. This receptor was obtained from a woman older than 75 with acute or convalescent COVID-19. The source material was peripheral blood. The chain couples TRBV21-1 to TRBJ1-5; TRBD1 is taken as the D call from the table, unchecked against the DNA. TRBV21-1 is noted as a pseudogene. CDR3 nucleotide sequence: TGTGCCAGCAGCAGCTGGACAGGGGCGAGCCTCCGGGGCAATCAGCCCCAGCATTTT. It specifies CASSSWTGASLRGNQPQHF.